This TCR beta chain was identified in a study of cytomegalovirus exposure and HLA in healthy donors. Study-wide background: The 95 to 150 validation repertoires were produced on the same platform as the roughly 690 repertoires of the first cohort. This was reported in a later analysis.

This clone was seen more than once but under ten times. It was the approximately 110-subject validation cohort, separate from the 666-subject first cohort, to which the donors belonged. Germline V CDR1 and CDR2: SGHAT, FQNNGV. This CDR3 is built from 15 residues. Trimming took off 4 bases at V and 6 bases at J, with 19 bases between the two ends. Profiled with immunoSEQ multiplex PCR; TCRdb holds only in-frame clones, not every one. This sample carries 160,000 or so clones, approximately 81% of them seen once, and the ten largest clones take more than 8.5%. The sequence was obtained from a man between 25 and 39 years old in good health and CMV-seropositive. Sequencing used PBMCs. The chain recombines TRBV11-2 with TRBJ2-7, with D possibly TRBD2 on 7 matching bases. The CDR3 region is CASSSNRHGGAEQYF. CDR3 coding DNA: TGTGCCAGCAGCTCAAACAGGCATGGGGGGGCCGAGCAGTACTTC.